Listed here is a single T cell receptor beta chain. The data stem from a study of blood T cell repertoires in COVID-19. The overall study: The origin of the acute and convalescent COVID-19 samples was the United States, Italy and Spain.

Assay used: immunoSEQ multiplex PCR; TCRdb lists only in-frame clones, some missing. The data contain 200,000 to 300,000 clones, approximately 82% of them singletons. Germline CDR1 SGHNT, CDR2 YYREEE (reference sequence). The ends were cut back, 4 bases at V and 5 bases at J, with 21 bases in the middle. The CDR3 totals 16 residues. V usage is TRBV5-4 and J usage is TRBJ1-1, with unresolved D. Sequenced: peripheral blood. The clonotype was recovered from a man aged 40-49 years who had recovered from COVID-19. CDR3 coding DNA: TGTGCCAGCAGCGCCGGCGGGTCGGTCGGGATAACTGAAGCTTTCTTT. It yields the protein CASSAGGSVGITEAFF.